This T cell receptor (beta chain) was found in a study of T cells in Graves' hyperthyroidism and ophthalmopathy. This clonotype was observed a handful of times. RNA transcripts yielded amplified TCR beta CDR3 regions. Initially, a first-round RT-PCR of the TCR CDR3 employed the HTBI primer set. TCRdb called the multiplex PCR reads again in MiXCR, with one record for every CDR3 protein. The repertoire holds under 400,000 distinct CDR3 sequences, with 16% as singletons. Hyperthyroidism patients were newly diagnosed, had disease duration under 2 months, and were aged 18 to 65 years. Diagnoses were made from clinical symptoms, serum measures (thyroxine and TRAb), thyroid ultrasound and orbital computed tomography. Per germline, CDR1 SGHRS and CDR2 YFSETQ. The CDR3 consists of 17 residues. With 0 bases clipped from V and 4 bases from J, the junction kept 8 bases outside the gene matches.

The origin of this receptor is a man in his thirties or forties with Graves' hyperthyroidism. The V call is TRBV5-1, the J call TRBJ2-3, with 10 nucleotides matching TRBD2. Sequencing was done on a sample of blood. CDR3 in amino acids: CASSLEGTSAGPDTQYF. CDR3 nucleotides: TGCGCCAGCAGCTTGGAAGGGACTAGCGCGGGGCCAGATACGCAGTATTTT.